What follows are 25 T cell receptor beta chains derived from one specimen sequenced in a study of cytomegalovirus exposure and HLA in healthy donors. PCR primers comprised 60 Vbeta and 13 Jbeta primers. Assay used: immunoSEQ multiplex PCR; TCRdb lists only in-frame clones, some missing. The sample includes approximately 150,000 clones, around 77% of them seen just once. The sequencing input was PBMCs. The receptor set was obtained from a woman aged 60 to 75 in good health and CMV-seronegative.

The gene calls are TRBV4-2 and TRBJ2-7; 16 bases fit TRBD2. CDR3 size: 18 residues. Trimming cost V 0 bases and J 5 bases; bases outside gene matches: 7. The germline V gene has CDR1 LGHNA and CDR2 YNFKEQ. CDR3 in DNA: TGTGCCAGCAGCCAAGATCCAGGGACTAGCGGGGGGGCCCACGAGCAGTACTTC. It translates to CASSQDPGTSGGAHEQYF.

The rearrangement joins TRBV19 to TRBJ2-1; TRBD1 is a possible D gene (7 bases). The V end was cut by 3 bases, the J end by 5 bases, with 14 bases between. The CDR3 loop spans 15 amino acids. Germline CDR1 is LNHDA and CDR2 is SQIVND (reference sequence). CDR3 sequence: CASSIGQGGHNEQFF. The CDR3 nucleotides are TGTGCCAGTAGTATCGGTCAGGGGGGACACAATGAGCAGTTCTTC. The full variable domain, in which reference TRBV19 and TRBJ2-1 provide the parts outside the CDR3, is DGGITQSPKYLFRKEGQNVTLSCEQNLNHDAMYWYRQDPGQGLRLIYYSQIVNDFQKGDIAEGYSVSREKKESFPLTVTSAQKNPTAFYLCASSIGQGGHNEQFFGPGTRLTVL.

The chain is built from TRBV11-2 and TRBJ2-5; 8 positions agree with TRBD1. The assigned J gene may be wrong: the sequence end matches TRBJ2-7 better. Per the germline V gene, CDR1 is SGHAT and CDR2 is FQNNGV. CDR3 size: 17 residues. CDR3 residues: CASSSLTGQGASYEQYF. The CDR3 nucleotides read TGTGCCAGCAGCTCCCTGACTGGGCAGGGGGCGTCCTACGAGCAGTACTTC.

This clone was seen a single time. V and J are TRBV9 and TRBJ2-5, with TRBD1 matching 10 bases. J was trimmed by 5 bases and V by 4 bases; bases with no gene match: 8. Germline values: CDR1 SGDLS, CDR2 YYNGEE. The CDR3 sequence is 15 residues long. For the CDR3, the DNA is TGTGCCAGCAGCTCCCGGGACAGGGGAGGGGAGACCCAGTACTTC. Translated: CASSSRDRGGETQYF.

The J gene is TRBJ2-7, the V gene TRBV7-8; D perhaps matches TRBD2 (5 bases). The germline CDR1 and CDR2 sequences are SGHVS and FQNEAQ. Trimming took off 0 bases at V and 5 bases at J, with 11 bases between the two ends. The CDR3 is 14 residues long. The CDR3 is CASSLARTSDEQYF. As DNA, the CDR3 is TGTGCCAGCAGCTTAGCGAGGACTTCCGACGAGCAGTACTTC.

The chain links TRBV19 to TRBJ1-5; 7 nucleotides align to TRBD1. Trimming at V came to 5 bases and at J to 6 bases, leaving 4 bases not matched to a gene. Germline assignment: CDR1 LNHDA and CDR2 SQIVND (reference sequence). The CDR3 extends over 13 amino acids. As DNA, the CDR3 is TGTGCCAGTAGTCGACAGGGATTTCAGCCCCAGCATTTT. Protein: CASSRQGFQPQHF. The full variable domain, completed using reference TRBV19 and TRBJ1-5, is DGGITQSPKYLFRKEGQNVTLSCEQNLNHDAMYWYRQDPGQGLRLIYYSQIVNDFQKGDIAEGYSVSREKKESFPLTVTSAQKNPTAFYLCASSRQGFQPQHFGDGTRLSIL.

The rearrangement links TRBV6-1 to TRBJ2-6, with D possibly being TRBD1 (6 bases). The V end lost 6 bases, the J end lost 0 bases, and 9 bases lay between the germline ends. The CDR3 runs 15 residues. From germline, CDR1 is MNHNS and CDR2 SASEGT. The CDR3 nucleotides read TGTGCCAGCAGACTAGGGGGCTCTGGGGCCAACGTCCTGACTTTC. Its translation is CASRLGGSGANVLTF.

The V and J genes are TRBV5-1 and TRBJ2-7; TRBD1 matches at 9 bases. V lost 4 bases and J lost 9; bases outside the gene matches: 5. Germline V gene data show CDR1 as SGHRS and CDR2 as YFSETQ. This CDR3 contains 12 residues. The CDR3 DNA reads TGCGCCAGCAGCCCGGGACAGGGAACGCAGTACTTC. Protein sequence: CASSPGQGTQYF.

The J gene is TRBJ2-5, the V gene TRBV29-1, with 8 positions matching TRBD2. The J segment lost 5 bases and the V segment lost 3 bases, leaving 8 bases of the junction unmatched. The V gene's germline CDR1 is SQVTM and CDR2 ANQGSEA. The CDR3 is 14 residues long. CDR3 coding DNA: TGCAGCGTTGACCTAGCGGGTTTGCGGGAGACCCAGTACTTC. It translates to CSVDLAGLRETQYF.

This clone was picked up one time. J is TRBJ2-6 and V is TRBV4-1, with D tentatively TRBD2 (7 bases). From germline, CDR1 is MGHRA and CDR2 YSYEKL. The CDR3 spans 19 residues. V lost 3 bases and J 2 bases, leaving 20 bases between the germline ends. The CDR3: CASSQERGEGAAGANVLTF. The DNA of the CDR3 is TGCGCCAGCAGCCAGGAAAGGGGGGAGGGCGCGGCTGGGGCCAACGTCCTGACTTTC.

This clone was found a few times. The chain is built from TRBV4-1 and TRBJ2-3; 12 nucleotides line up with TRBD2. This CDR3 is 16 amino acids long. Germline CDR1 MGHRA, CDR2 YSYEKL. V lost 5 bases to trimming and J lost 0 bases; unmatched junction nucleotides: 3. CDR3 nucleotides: TGCGCCAGCAGCAGGACTAGCGGGGTAAGCACAGATACGCAGTATTTT. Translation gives CASSRTSGVSTDTQYF.

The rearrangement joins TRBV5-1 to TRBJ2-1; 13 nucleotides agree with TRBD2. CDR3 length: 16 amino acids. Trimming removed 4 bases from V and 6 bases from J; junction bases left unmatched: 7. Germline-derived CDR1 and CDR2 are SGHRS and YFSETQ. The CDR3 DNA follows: TGCGCCAGCAGCACACGGACTAGCGGGGGAGGCAATGAGCAGTTCTTC. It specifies CASSTRTSGGGNEQFF.

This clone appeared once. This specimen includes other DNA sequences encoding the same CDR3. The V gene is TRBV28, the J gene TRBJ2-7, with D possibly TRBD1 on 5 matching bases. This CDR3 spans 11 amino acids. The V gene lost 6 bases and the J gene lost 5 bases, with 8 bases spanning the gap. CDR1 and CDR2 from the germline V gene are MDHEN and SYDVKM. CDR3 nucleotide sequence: TGTGCCAGCAGATCAGGGAACGAGCAGTACTTC. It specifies CASRSGNEQYF. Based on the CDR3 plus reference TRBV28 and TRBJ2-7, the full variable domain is DVKVTQSSRYLVKRTGEKVFLECVQDMDHENMFWYRQDPGLGLRLIYFSYDVKMKEKGDIPEGYSVSREKKERFSLILESASTNQTSMYLCASRSGNEQYFGPGTRLTVT.

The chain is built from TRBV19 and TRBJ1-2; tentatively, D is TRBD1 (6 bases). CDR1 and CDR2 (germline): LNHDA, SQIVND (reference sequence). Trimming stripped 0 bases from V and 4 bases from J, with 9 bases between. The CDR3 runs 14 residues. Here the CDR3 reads CASSIDLGGYGYTF. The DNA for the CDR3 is TGTGCCAGTAGTATAGACCTAGGGGGCTATGGCTACACCTTC. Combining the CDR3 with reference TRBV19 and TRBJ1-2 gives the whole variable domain DGGITQSPKYLFRKEGQNVTLSCEQNLNHDAMYWYRQDPGQGLRLIYYSQIVNDFQKGDIAEGYSVSREKKESFPLTVTSAQKNPTAFYLCASSIDLGGYGYTFGSGTRLTVV.

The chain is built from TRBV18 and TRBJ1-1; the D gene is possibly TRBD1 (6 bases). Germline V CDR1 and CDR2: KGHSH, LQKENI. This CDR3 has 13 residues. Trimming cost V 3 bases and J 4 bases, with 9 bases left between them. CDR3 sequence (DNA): TGTGCCAGCTCACCGACAGGCGGCACTGAAGCTTTCTTT. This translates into CASSPTGGTEAFF.

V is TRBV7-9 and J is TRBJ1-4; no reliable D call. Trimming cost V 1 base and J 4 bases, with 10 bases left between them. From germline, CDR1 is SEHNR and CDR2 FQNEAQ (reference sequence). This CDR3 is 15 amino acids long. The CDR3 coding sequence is TGTGCCAGCAGCTTAGTTGGGCCTGGTAATGAAAAACTGTTTTTT. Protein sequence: CASSLVGPGNEKLFF.

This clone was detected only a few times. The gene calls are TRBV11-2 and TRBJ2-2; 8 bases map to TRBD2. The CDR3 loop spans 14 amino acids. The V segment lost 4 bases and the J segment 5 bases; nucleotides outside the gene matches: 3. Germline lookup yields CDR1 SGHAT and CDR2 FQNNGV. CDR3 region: CASSSSGGTGELFF. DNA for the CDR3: TGTGCCAGCAGCTCCAGCGGGGGAACCGGGGAGCTGTTTTTT.

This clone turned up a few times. CDR3 bases: TGCAGCTCAACAAGTTGGACAGGGGAAGATGGCTACACCTTC. Amino acids: CSSTSWTGEDGYTF. The J gene is TRBJ1-2, the V gene TRBV29-1, with TRBD1 identical over 9 bases. The J segment lost 6 bases and the V segment lost 8 bases, leaving 13 bases of the junction unmatched. This CDR3 comprises 14 residues. Looked up from germline, CDR1 is SQVTM and CDR2 is ANQGSEA.

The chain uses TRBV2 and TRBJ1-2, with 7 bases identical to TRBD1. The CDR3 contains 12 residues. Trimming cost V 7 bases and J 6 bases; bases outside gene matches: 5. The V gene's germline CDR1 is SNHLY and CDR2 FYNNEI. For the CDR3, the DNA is TGTGCCAGCATGGGACAGTTTGATGGCTACACCTTC. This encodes CASMGQFDGYTF.

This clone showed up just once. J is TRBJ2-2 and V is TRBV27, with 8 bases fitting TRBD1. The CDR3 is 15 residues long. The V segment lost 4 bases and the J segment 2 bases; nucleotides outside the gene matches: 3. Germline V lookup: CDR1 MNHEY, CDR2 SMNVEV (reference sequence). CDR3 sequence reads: CASSSGTGNTGELFF. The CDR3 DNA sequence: TGTGCCAGCAGTTCCGGGACAGGAAACACCGGGGAGCTGTTTTTT.

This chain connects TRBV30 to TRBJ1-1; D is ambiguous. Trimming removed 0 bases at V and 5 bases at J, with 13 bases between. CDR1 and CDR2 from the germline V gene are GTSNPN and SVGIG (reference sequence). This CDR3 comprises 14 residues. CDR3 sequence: CAWSVPQLSTEAFF. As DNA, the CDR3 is TGTGCCTGGAGTGTACCACAGCTTAGTACTGAAGCTTTCTTT.

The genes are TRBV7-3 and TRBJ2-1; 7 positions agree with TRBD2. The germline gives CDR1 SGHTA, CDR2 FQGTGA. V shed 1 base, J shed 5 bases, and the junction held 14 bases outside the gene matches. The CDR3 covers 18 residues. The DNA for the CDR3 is TGTGCCAGCAGCTTAAGGTCCCTAAGCGGGGAGAATCACAATGAGCAGTTCTTC. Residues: CASSLRSLSGENHNEQFF.

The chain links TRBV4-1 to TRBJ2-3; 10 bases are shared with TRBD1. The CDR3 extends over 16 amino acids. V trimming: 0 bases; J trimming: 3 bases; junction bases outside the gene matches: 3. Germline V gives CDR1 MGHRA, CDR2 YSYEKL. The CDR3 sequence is CASSQEGQGGTDTQYF. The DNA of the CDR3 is TGCGCCAGCAGCCAAGAAGGACAGGGGGGAACAGATACGCAGTATTTT.

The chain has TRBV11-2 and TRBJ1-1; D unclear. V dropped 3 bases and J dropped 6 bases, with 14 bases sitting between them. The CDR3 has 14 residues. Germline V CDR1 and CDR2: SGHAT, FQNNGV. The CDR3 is CASSLFVGRAEAFF. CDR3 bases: TGTGCCAGCAGCTTGTTCGTGGGGAGGGCTGAAGCTTTCTTT.

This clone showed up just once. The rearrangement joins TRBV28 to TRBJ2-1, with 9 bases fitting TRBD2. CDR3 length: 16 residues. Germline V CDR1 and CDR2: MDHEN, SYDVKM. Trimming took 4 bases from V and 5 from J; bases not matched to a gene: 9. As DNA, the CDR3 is TGTGCCAGCAGTTCCCCTGGACTAGCGAGTCACAATGAGCAGTTCTTC. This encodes CASSSPGLASHNEQFF.